Described below is a single T cell receptor (beta chain) sequence and its context. The antigen remains unidentified. Per the germline V gene, CDR1 is LNHDA and CDR2 is SQIVND (reference sequence). V lost 5 bases and J lost 6, with 17 bases in between. CDR3 length equals 15 residues. This sample was included in a study of cytomegalovirus exposure and HLA in healthy donors. Whole-study results and caveats: Rarity marked most TCR sequences, yet some public TCRs occurred in many donors.

The PCR employed 60 Vbeta primers together with 13 Jbeta primers. Clones were sequenced by immunoSEQ multiplex PCR, and TCRdb holds only the in-frame ones, with some missing. This table lists just over 150,000 clones. This TCR was recovered from a woman in her sixties in good health and CMV-seronegative. The gene calls are TRBV19 and TRBJ1-5, with D possibly TRBD1 on 6 matching bases. Material: PBMCs. CDR3 protein: CASSVLIRGIQPQHF. Here the CDR3 DNA reads TGTGCCAGTAGTGTGCTCATCAGGGGCATTCAGCCCCAGCATTTT.